The 27 T cell receptor beta chains below all came from one sample that was sequenced in a study of cytomegalovirus exposure and HLA in healthy donors. PCR amplification relied on 60 Vbeta primers (plus 13 Jbeta primers). TCRdb's copy holds only in-frame clones and misses some; the assay was immunoSEQ multiplex PCR. The table records approximately 150,000 clones, roughly 75% of them present only once. Sequenced: PBMCs. Every receptor here comes from a male donor in good health and CMV-seronegative.

The chain has TRBV25-1 and TRBJ1-1; perhaps TRBD1 as D (5 bases). Trimming shortened V by 7 bases and J by 6 bases, and 15 bases separated the two germline ends. Germline V gene lookup returns CDR1 MGHDK and CDR2 SYGVNS. This CDR3 contains 13 residues. CDR3 sequence (DNA): TGTGCCAGCACTCGATCTCGGGGGTCTGAAGCTTTCTTT. Translating it yields CASTRSRGSEAFF.

Notes on this clone: A read error may account for a junction end that differs from germline. The rearrangement links TRBV5-5 to TRBJ1-2, with D maybe TRBD1 (6 bases). Germline V gene lookup returns CDR1 SGHKS and CDR2 YYEKEE (reference sequence). CDR3 length equals 17 residues. This CDR3 is CASSLGARGSANYGYTF. CDR3 DNA: TGTGCCAGTAGCTTGGGGGCCCGGGGGTCGGCTAACTATGGCTACACCTTC.

This clone was seen only a few times. This chain uses TRBV15 with TRBJ1-2; D is possibly TRBD1 (6 bases). V lost 3 bases and J 4 bases, leaving 12 bases between the germline ends. The CDR3 is 14 residues long. The germline gives CDR1 LNHNV, CDR2 YYDKDF (reference sequence). Here the CDR3 reads CATSSGTGSYGYTF. The CDR3 nucleotides read TGTGCCACCAGCAGTGGAACAGGGTCCTATGGCTACACCTTC.

CDR3 in amino acids: CASSYSRHGTGELFF. For the CDR3, the DNA is TGTGCCAGCAGTTACTCCAGGCACGGCACCGGGGAGCTGTTTTTT. The rearrangement uses TRBV6-5 and TRBJ2-2; D is unclear. Germline CDR1 is MNHEY and CDR2 is SVGAGI. V lost 0 bases and J lost 4, with 9 bases in between. The CDR3 spans 15 residues.

The DNA for the CDR3 is TGTGCCAGCAGTGGGCGGACAGCTGGGGGTCAGCCCCAGCATTTT. Encoded protein: CASSGRTAGGQPQHF. This chain connects TRBV2 to TRBJ1-5; the D gene is possibly TRBD1 (6 bases). The CDR3 is 15 residues long. V was pared by 4 bases and J by 6 bases, with 16 bases between. Per germline, CDR1 SNHLY and CDR2 FYNNEI. Full variable domain (remainder filled in from reference TRBV2 and TRBJ1-5): EPEVTQTPSHQVTQMGQEVILRCVPISNHLYFYWYRQILGQKVEFLVSFYNNEISEKSEIFDDQFSVERPDGSNFTLKIRSTKLEDSAMYFCASSGRTAGGQPQHFGDGTRLSIL.

The V gene is TRBV7-9, the J gene TRBJ1-2; TRBD1 agrees at 9 bases. The germline V gene has CDR1 SEHNR and CDR2 FQNEAQ (reference sequence). J was trimmed by 7 bases and V by 3 bases; bases with no gene match: 6. This CDR3 spans 14 amino acids. The CDR3 protein is CASSLRTGEGGYTF. As DNA, the CDR3 is TGTGCCAGCAGCTTGAGGACAGGGGAGGGTGGCTACACCTTC.

The chain links TRBV5-1 to TRBJ1-2, with D tentatively TRBD1 (5 bases). CDR3 length: 13 residues. Germline CDR1 is SGHRS and CDR2 is YFSETQ. Trimming removed 5 bases from V and 8 bases from J, with 16 bases in between. The CDR3 loop is CASSQGSTMGYTF. CDR3 DNA: TGCGCCAGCAGTCAGGGCAGTACAATGGGCTACACCTTC.

The sample holds a few counts of this clone. V and J are TRBV4-2 and TRBJ1-1, with 7 bases lining up with TRBD1. The CDR3 has 14 amino acids. Trimming took 1 base from V and 4 from J; bases not matched to a gene: 3. From germline, CDR1 is LGHNA and CDR2 YNFKEQ. CDR3 DNA sequence: TGTGCCAGCAGCCAAGTAGACAGGGCCACTGAAGCTTTCTTT. Its translation: CASSQVDRATEAFF.

This chain links TRBV27 with TRBJ2-2; no reliable D call. The CDR3 extends over 14 amino acids. Germline CDR1 is MNHEY and CDR2 is SMNVEV (reference sequence). Trimming stripped 2 bases from V and 4 bases from J, with 8 bases between. Here the CDR3 DNA reads TGTGCCAGCAGTTTAATAAGCTTCACCGGGGAGCTGTTTTTT. As protein: CASSLISFTGELFF.

V and J are TRBV28 and TRBJ2-2; D possibly corresponds to TRBD1 (6 bases). The CDR3 is 14 amino acids. Germline V gene data show CDR1 as MDHEN and CDR2 as SYDVKM. Trimming took off 6 bases at V and 2 bases at J, with 10 bases between the two ends. The DNA of the CDR3 is TGTGCCAGCAGACGAGGGGGAAACACCGGGGAGCTGTTTTTT. This translates into CASRRGGNTGELFF. Full variable domain (remainder filled in from reference TRBV28 and TRBJ2-2): DVKVTQSSRYLVKRTGEKVFLECVQDMDHENMFWYRQDPGLGLRLIYFSYDVKMKEKGDIPEGYSVSREKKERFSLILESASTNQTSMYLCASRRGGNTGELFFGEGSRLTVL.

The chain is built from TRBV5-1 and TRBJ2-5; 8 bases match TRBD1. Germline loops: CDR1 SGHRS, CDR2 YFSETQ. The CDR3 spans 15 residues. V shed 2 bases and J 1 base; nucleotides not matched to a gene: 4. In DNA form, the CDR3 reads TGCGCCAGCAGCTTACTAGGACAGGGCCAAGAGACCCAGTACTTC. The encoded protein is CASSLLGQGQETQYF.

The rearrangement links TRBV4-1 to TRBJ1-2, with 8 bases that match TRBD1. CDR1 MGHRA and CDR2 YSYEKL come from the germline V gene. The CDR3 has 16 amino acids. The junction had 10 bases not matched to a gene; V was cut back by 0 bases and J by 7 bases. The chain's CDR3 is CASSQDRGRGRVGYTF. The DNA for the CDR3 is TGCGCCAGCAGCCAAGATCGGGGCAGGGGGCGCGTTGGCTACACCTTC.

The rearrangement joins TRBV7-9 to TRBJ2-1, with 12 bases fitting TRBD2. Looked up from germline, CDR1 is SEHNR and CDR2 is FQNEAQ (reference sequence). This CDR3 is built from 17 residues. V was clipped by 5 bases and J by 9 bases; unmatched bases: 14. The DNA of the CDR3 is TGTGCCAGCAGCCTAACTAGCGGGAGGCTGATTGTGGGTGAGCAGTTCTTC. It yields the protein CASSLTSGRLIVGEQFF.

V is TRBV5-1 and J is TRBJ2-1; 9 bases agree with TRBD1. The CDR3 has 15 residues. V lost 0 bases and J lost 6; bases outside the gene matches: 4. The germline CDR1 and CDR2 sequences are SGHRS and YFSETQ. The CDR3 DNA is TGCGCCAGCAGCTTGGGGGGACAGGGATTCAATGAGCAGTTCTTC. It is translated as CASSLGGQGFNEQFF.

This clone has more than one count but fewer than ten. The V call is TRBV7-2, the J call TRBJ2-1, with TRBD1 matching over 8 bases. V lost 1 base to trimming and J lost 9 bases; unmatched junction nucleotides: 8. Germline CDR1 SGHTA, CDR2 FQGNSA. The CDR3 has 15 amino acids. CDR3 nucleotide sequence: TGTGCCAGCAGCTTAGTTCCGCAGGGGGCTGGTGAGCAGTTCTTC. Protein: CASSLVPQGAGEQFF.

This chain connects TRBV11-2 to TRBJ1-1; no firm D call. This CDR3 is built from 11 residues. Trimming removed 2 bases from V and 8 bases from J, with 6 bases in between. Germline CDR1 SGHAT, CDR2 FQNNGV. In DNA, the CDR3 is TGTGCCAGCAGCTTATCAGGCGAAGCTTTCTTT. The encoded protein is CASSLSGEAFF.

The V and J genes are TRBV4-1 and TRBJ2-6; TRBD1 matches at 7 bases. The CDR3 is 17 residues long. V lost 1 base, J lost 4 bases, and 7 bases stayed unmatched. Germline CDR1 MGHRA, CDR2 YSYEKL. CDR3 residues: CASSQADRSPGANVLTF. The CDR3 coding sequence is TGCGCCAGCAGCCAAGCGGACAGGAGCCCGGGGGCCAACGTCCTGACTTTC.

The table lists this clone with a few counts. The gene calls are TRBV28 and TRBJ1-2; D is perhaps TRBD1 (6 bases). CDR3 length equals 12 residues. V lost 1 base and J 8 bases, leaving 8 bases between the germline ends. Germline V lookup: CDR1 MDHEN, CDR2 SYDVKM. The CDR3 reads CASSLYRAGYTF. CDR3 coding DNA: TGTGCCAGCAGTTTATACAGGGCCGGCTACACCTTC.

The chain carries TRBV28 and TRBJ1-2, with 9 bases that match TRBD1. Germline CDR1 and CDR2: MDHEN and SYDVKM. The CDR3 length is 15 residues. The V segment lost 6 bases and the J segment 5 bases; nucleotides outside the gene matches: 10. The CDR3 DNA follows: TGTGCCAGCAGCCCCGGGGGACAGGGCGGATATGGCTACACCTTC. It codes for CASSPGGQGGYGYTF.

The rearrangement uses TRBV28 and TRBJ2-3, with D perhaps TRBD2 (7 bases). This CDR3 is 16 amino acids long. Germline CDR1 reads MDHEN; CDR2 reads SYDVKM. The ends were cut back, 4 bases at V and 5 bases at J, with 19 bases in the middle. CDR3 coding DNA: TGTGCCAGCAGTTCTCATGGGGCGGGGGCCCTAGATACGCAGTATTTT. It translates to CASSSHGAGALDTQYF. Together with reference TRBV28 and TRBJ2-3, the CDR3 gives the full variable domain: DVKVTQSSRYLVKRTGEKVFLECVQDMDHENMFWYRQDPGLGLRLIYFSYDVKMKEKGDIPEGYSVSREKKERFSLILESASTNQTSMYLCASSSHGAGALDTQYFGPGTRLTVL.

The V and J genes are TRBV18 and TRBJ1-5, with TRBD1 matching 8 bases. The CDR3 loop spans 15 amino acids. With 1 base clipped from V and 9 bases from J, the junction kept 8 bases outside the gene matches. Germline values: CDR1 KGHSH, CDR2 LQKENI. The CDR3 DNA follows: TGTGCCAGCTCACCACGGGTGACAGGGGATCCGCCCCAGCATTTT. It encodes CASSPRVTGDPPQHF.

This clone has ten or more counts. This sequence joins TRBV6-5 and TRBJ1-2; TRBD1 might be the D (5 bases). Trimming took off 5 bases at V and 5 bases at J, with 9 bases between the two ends. The CDR3 loop spans 12 amino acids. Per germline, CDR1 MNHEY and CDR2 SVGAGI. DNA for the CDR3: TGTGCCAGCAGTCGCGGGGGGTATGGCTACACCTTC. Amino acid sequence: CASSRGGYGYTF.

The rearrangement uses TRBV2 and TRBJ2-7, with D possibly being TRBD1 (5 bases). Germline lookup yields CDR1 SNHLY and CDR2 FYNNEI. The CDR3 has 12 amino acids. The ends were cut back, 4 bases at V and 3 bases at J, with 7 bases in the middle. The CDR3 protein is CASSVQGYEQYF. DNA for the CDR3: TGTGCCAGCAGTGTCCAGGGCTACGAGCAGTACTTC.

In the case of this clone: At one of its ends the junction is not consistent with the germline gene, which may arise from a read error. The chain joins TRBV7-9 to TRBJ1-2, with D possibly matching TRBD1 (6 bases). Looked up from germline, CDR1 is SEHNR and CDR2 is FQNEAQ (reference sequence). This CDR3 spans 11 amino acids. The CDR3 here is CASSSRDTICF. The DNA of the CDR3 is TGTGCCAGCAGCTCACGGGACACTATCTGCTTC.

The chain uses TRBV7-2 and TRBJ1-5; D not certain. The germline V and J ends were trimmed by 1 base and 6 bases, with 7 bases remaining between them. The CDR3 consists of 13 residues. Germline V lookup: CDR1 SGHTA, CDR2 FQGNSA. The chain's CDR3 is CASSLGPGQPQHF. The DNA of the CDR3 is TGTGCCAGCAGCTTAGGGCCTGGTCAGCCCCAGCATTTT.

The chain recombines TRBV7-9 with TRBJ1-3, with TRBD1 matching over 9 bases. This CDR3 spans 16 amino acids. With 1 base clipped from V and 4 bases from J, the junction kept 5 bases outside the gene matches. Germline V CDR1 and CDR2: SEHNR, FQNEAQ (reference sequence). CDR3 DNA: TGTGCCAGCAGCTTAGGGGACAGGGCCTCCGGAAACACCATATATTTT. Translation gives CASSLGDRASGNTIYF.

This clone was seen only a few times. The rearrangement links TRBV9 to TRBJ2-7; D gene unclear. This CDR3 region has 15 residues. V lost 3 bases and J 0 bases, leaving 13 bases between the germline ends. Germline V gives CDR1 SGDLS, CDR2 YYNGEE. The chain's CDR3 is CASSDGDGSSYEQYF. The CDR3 coding sequence is TGTGCCAGCAGCGATGGAGACGGAAGCTCCTACGAGCAGTACTTC.